The source of this TCR beta chain is a study of blood T cell repertoires in COVID-19. Study background: The study drew acute and convalescent COVID-19 samples from the United States, Italy and Spain. Nucleic acid was either cDNA or gDNA, and it came from T cells, B-cell-depleted T cells, or PBMCs.

Per the authors' pipeline: The assay estimated nucleated cells by amplifying reference gene primers. Profiled with immunoSEQ multiplex PCR; TCRdb holds only in-frame clones, not every one. V and J calls and clone size are given by that table; D and trimming were obtained from the DNA. This table has 300,000 to 400,000 clones, roughly 84% appearing once. V lost 2 bases, J lost 7 bases, and 9 bases lay in between. The germline CDR1 and CDR2 sequences are SGHRS and YFSETQ. The CDR3 length is 13 residues. This clone was counted between two and nine times. The rearrangement joins TRBV5-1 to TRBJ2-2, with D perhaps matching TRBD1 (6 bases). This clonotype was obtained from a man over 45 with active or convalescent COVID-19. Sample: peripheral blood. Here the CDR3 reads CASSFTGLGELFF. The CDR3 DNA follows: TGCGCCAGCAGCTTCACAGGGCTCGGGGAGCTGTTTTTT.